This T cell receptor beta chain originates from a study of Ad26.COV2.S vaccination and SARS-CoV-2 variants. Study details: Sample donor was a member of the COV1001 Ad26.COV2.S trial arm.

Noted treatment: 15 to 20 received Ad26.COV2.S at low or high dose, single or two shots; several received placebo; per-sample allocation not given. Samples analyzed were those drawn on day 63 after the first vaccine or placebo injection. The method was immunoSEQ multiplex PCR; TCRdb's version includes in-frame clones alone and lacks a portion of them. This table has approximately 480,000 clones, roughly nine tenths appearing once. Germline V gene data show CDR1 as SGHAT and CDR2 as FQNNGV. The CDR3 runs 14 residues. V was clipped by 5 bases and J by 3 bases; unmatched bases: 6. This sample comprised peripheral blood, obtained in a trial of Ad26.COV2.S vaccine versus placebo. This sequence joins TRBV11-2 and TRBJ1-1; TRBD1 agrees at 7 bases. The sequence came from a person between 18 and 65 years old who received the Ad26.COV2.S COVID-19 vaccine or a placebo. The CDR3 loop is CASSPRQGDTEAFF. CDR3 in DNA: TGTGCCAGCAGCCCGCGACAGGGTGACACTGAAGCTTTCTTT.